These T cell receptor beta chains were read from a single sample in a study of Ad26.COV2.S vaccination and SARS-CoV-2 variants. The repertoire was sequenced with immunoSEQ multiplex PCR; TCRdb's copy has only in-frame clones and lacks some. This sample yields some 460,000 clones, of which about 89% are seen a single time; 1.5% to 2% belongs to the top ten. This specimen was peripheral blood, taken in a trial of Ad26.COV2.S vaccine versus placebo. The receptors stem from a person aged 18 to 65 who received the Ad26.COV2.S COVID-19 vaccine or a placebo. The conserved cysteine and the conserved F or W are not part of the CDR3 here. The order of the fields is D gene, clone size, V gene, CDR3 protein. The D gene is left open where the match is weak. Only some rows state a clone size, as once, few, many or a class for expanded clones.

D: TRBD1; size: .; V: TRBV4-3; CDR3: ASSPQGQGLRTEAF
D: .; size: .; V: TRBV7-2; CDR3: AITQSPAFQETQY
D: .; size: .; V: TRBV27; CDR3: ASSFPGEAGDTQY
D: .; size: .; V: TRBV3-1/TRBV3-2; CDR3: ASSHGLYSNQPQH
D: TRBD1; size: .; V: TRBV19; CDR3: ASVPRTGKSSNQPQH
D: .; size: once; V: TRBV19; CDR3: ASTLFWNTGELF
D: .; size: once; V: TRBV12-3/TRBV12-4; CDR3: ASSPRVGNEQF
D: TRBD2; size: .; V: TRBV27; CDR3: ASRPYSIREAAYNEQF
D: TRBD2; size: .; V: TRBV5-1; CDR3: ASSLGTSGSVNTGELF
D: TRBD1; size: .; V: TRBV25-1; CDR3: ASNPTGGNYGYT
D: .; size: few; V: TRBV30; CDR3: AWSVVGANTIY
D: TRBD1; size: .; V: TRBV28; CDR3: ASRRQGTSYNEQF
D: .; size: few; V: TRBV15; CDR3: ATSRVGNGNEKLF
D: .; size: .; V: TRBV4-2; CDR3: ASSQSGAADTQY
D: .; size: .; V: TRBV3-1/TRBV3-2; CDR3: ASSQRVGNRARETQY
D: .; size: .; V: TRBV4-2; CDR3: ASSQVRGVGTEAF
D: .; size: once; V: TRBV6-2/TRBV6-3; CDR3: ASSWGDYNEQF
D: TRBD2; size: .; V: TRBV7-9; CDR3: ASSSSGTSGTDTQY
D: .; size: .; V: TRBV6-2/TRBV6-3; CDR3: ASSYPRGNGYT
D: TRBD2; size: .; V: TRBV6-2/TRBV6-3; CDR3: ASTPAGPYNEQF
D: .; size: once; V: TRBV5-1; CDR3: ASSLGVEVRATEAF
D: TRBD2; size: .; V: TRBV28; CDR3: ASSWEGLYYEQY
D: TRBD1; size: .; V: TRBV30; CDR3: AWRAHRGTEAF
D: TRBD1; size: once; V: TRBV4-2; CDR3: ASSSRTGKGANEKLF